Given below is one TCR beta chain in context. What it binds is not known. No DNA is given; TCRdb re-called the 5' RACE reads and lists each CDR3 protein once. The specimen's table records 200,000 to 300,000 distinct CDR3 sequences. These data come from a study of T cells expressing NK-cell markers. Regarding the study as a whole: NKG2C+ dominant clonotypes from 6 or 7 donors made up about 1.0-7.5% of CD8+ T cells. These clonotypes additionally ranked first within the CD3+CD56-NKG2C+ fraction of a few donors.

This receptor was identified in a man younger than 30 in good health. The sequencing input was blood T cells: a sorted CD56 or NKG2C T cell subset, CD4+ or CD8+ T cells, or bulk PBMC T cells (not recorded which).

CDR3 residues: CSGFAGGEHYGYTF. The chain uses TRBV29-1 and TRBJ1-2; TCRdb proposes TRBD1, but this gene call is untestable without DNA. There are 14 residues in the CDR3. Per the germline V gene, CDR1 is SQVTM and CDR2 is ANQGSEA.